The 30 T cell receptor beta chains listed next were all sequenced from one sample in a study of blood T cell repertoires in COVID-19. Sequencing used immunoSEQ multiplex PCR; TCRdb keeps in-frame clones, though not all of them. The sample lists some 340,000 clones; 85% were seen once. The sequencing input was peripheral blood. The source of these receptors is a woman aged 18-29 years with acute or convalescent COVID-19.

This chain connects TRBV12-3 or TRBV12-4 to TRBJ1-6, with 8 bases fitting TRBD1. V lost 8 bases, J lost 6 bases, and 3 bases stayed unmatched. This CDR3 has 13 residues. For the CDR3, the DNA is TGTGCCAGCCGGACAGGGCTTAATTCACCCCTCCACTTT. This encodes CASRTGLNSPLHF.

The rearrangement joins TRBV7-8 to TRBJ2-2; possible D gene TRBD1, 5 bases. The CDR3 covers 17 residues. V was cut by 5 bases and J by 2 bases, with 18 bases left in between. CDR1 is SGHVS and CDR2 is FQNEAQ in the germline V gene. In DNA, the CDR3 is TGTGCCAGCAGCCTACTCAGGGTGGGCAGCAACACCGGGGAGCTGTTTTTT. Translating it yields CASSLLRVGSNTGELFF.

J is TRBJ1-2 and V is TRBV29-1, with a tentative D call TRBD1 (6 bases). CDR1 is SQVTM and CDR2 is ANQGSEA in the germline V gene. Trimming left V 5 bases short and J 5 bases short, with 15 bases between. The CDR3 loop spans 13 amino acids. Here the CDR3 reads CSVSQGEAYGYTF. The DNA of the CDR3 is TGCAGCGTTTCACAGGGAGAGGCTTATGGCTACACCTTC.

The J gene is TRBJ2-1, the V gene TRBV5-6; D not resolved. Germline values: CDR1 SGHDT, CDR2 YYEEEE. The V and J ends lost 4 bases and 3 bases respectively, with 2 bases between them. The CDR3 loop spans 11 amino acids. The CDR3 region has the DNA TGTGCCAGCAGCCTCTACAATGAGCAGTTCTTC. Its protein product is CASSLYNEQFF.

V and J are TRBV5-1 and TRBJ1-1; tentatively, D is TRBD1 (6 bases). Per the germline V gene, CDR1 is SGHRS and CDR2 is YFSETQ. This CDR3 is built from 12 residues. The V gene lost 4 bases and the J gene lost 8 bases, with 12 bases spanning the gap. The CDR3 nucleotides read TGCGCCAGCAGCCCAGACAGGACCGAAGCTTTCTTT. It is translated as CASSPDRTEAFF.

This clone showed up just a few times. This chain connects TRBV6-1 to TRBJ1-4, with 7 bases lining up with TRBD1. The CDR3 contains 15 residues. Germline loops: CDR1 MNHNS, CDR2 SASEGT. After removal of 0 bases from V and 7 bases from J, the junction contained 5 bases not matched to a gene. CDR3 bases: TGTGCCAGCAGTGAAGCTCAGGGGGAGAGTGAAAAACTGTTTTTT. It codes for CASSEAQGESEKLFF.

The chain carries TRBV6-4 and TRBJ1-1, with 10 positions matching TRBD1. Trimming took 6 bases from V and 6 from J; bases not matched to a gene: 10. The CDR3 runs to 15 residues. Per germline, CDR1 MRHNA and CDR2 SNTAGT. The CDR3 nucleotides are TGTGCCAGCAGAAAATCGGGACAGGGGTACGCTGAAGCTTTCTTT. Encoded protein: CASRKSGQGYAEAFF.

The chain couples TRBV19 to TRBJ2-7; a weak D match, TRBD2 (5 bases). V was clipped by 3 bases and J by 2 bases, with 17 bases between them. In germline, CDR1 is LNHDA, CDR2 SQIVND (reference sequence). The CDR3 totals 16 residues. The CDR3 here is CASSIGDGVIAYEQYF. CDR3 nucleotides: TGTGCCAGTAGTATCGGCGACGGGGTTATAGCCTACGAGCAGTACTTC.

The gene calls are TRBV6-5 and TRBJ2-7; a possible D gene is TRBD1 (5 bases). Trimming shortened V by 8 bases and J by 4 bases, and 18 bases separated the two germline ends. The CDR3 consists of 14 residues. The germline CDR1 and CDR2 sequences are MNHEY and SVGAGI. The CDR3 loop reads CASRPLGVGYEQYF. The CDR3 DNA reads TGTGCCAGCCGCCCCTTAGGGGTCGGATACGAGCAGTACTTC.

This clone was seen a few times. Different DNA sequences within this sample yield the same CDR3. The J gene is TRBJ1-2, the V gene TRBV9; 8 bases are a match to TRBD1. The CDR3 is 13 residues long. CDR1 is SGDLS and CDR2 is YYNGEE in the germline V gene. The J segment lost 6 bases and the V segment lost 3 bases, leaving 4 bases of the junction unmatched. The CDR3 region has the DNA TGTGCCAGCAGCGGTAGGACAGGGAATGGCTACACCTTC. Its protein is CASSGRTGNGYTF.

Ten or more counts support this clone. This chain uses TRBV24-1 with TRBJ2-3; D is perhaps TRBD1 (6 bases). CDR1 KGHDR and CDR2 SFDVKD come from the germline V gene. Deletions cut 3 bases from V and 5 bases from J, with 14 bases between. This CDR3 is 15 amino acids long. CDR3 coding DNA: TGTGCCACCAGTGATGGGGACAAGGAGGTAGATACGCAGTATTTT. Protein sequence: CATSDGDKEVDTQYF.

The CDR3: CASSLGHRETQYF. As DNA, the CDR3 is TGTGCCAGCAGCTTGGGCCACCGGGAGACCCAGTACTTC. This sequence joins TRBV7-3 and TRBJ2-5, with D hard to call. The CDR3 sequence is 13 residues long. V shed 3 bases and J shed 5 bases, with 10 bases lying between them. The germline CDR1 and CDR2 sequences are SGHTA and FQGTGA.

This chain links TRBV19 with TRBJ1-3, with a possible D match to TRBD1 (6 bases). Trimming stripped 4 bases from V and 0 bases from J, with 13 bases between. Germline CDR1 is LNHDA and CDR2 is SQIVND (reference sequence). This CDR3 comprises 16 residues. The CDR3 region is CASSTLDSNSGNTIYF. Here the CDR3 DNA reads TGTGCCAGTAGTACTTTGGACAGCAACTCTGGAAACACCATATATTTT.

This clone was counted a few times. The chain couples TRBV19 to TRBJ1-1; 10 nucleotides agree with TRBD1. This CDR3 region has 16 residues. V dropped 8 bases and J dropped 3; count of bases not matched to a gene: 12. In germline, CDR1 is LNHDA, CDR2 SQIVND (reference sequence). The CDR3 here is CASFPGQGLGDTEAFF. CDR3 sequence (DNA): TGTGCCAGTTTTCCGGGACAGGGGTTGGGGGACACTGAAGCTTTCTTT.

This chain uses TRBV5-1 with TRBJ2-5; D may be TRBD2 (5 bases). V was trimmed by 2 bases and J by 3 bases, leaving 8 bases between them. CDR3 length equals 13 residues. Germline V gives CDR1 SGHRS, CDR2 YFSETQ. Here the CDR3 DNA reads TGCGCCAGCAGCTTCCGGGGAGAAGAGACCCAGTACTTC. The encoded protein is CASSFRGEETQYF. Full variable domain (outside the CDR3, taken from reference TRBV5-1 and TRBJ2-5): KAGVTQTPRYLIKTRGQQVTLSCSPISGHRSVSWYQQTPGQGLQFLFEYFSETQRNKGNFPGRFSGRQFSNSRSEMNVSTLELGDSALYLCASSFRGEETQYFGPGTRLLVL.

The V gene is TRBV27, the J gene TRBJ1-1; perhaps TRBD1 as D (5 bases). The CDR3 totals 13 residues. V was pared by 1 base and J by 11 bases, with 14 bases between. CDR1 and CDR2 from the germline V gene are MNHEY and SMNVEV (reference sequence). DNA for the CDR3: TGTGCCAGCAGTTTATGGCGGGGCGATGGGGCTTTCTTT. The encoded protein is CASSLWRGDGAFF.

The chain uses TRBV4-2 and TRBJ1-5; D uncertain. From germline, CDR1 is LGHNA and CDR2 YNFKEQ. Trimming removed 1 base from V and 1 base from J, with 8 bases in between. This CDR3 comprises 15 residues. This CDR3 is CASSQGRGSNQPQHF. In DNA form, the CDR3 reads TGTGCCAGCAGCCAAGGGAGAGGAAGCAATCAGCCCCAGCATTTT.

This clone came up once. The rearrangement joins TRBV9 to TRBJ2-7; D is perhaps TRBD2 (6 bases). Trimming cost V 0 bases and J 5 bases, with 18 bases left between them. Looked up from germline, CDR1 is SGDLS and CDR2 is YYNGEE. This CDR3 comprises 16 residues. The CDR3 nucleotides read TGTGCCAGCAGCGTAGTTCCGGCGGGAAGTAGAGACGAGCAGTACTTC. Protein: CASSVVPAGSRDEQYF.

This chain uses TRBV10-3 with TRBJ2-1; D remains ambiguous. Germline lookup yields CDR1 ENHRY and CDR2 SYGVKD. The CDR3 totals 12 residues. V lost 10 bases, J lost 9 bases, and 16 bases lay in between. DNA of the CDR3: TGTGCCACTAAACCTAGTACACCTGAGCAGTTCTTC. Its translation: CATKPSTPEQFF.

The genes are TRBV18 and TRBJ1-1, with D perhaps TRBD1 (6 bases). Trimming took 5 bases from V and 5 from J, leaving 12 bases between them. Germline CDR1 is KGHSH and CDR2 is LQKENI. CDR3 size: 13 residues. In DNA form, the CDR3 reads TGTGCCAGCTCAACGGGACAATTAACTGAAGCTTTCTTT. Its translation: CASSTGQLTEAFF.

The chain carries TRBV25-1 and TRBJ2-7, with D possibly matching TRBD1 (5 bases). The ends were cut back, 3 bases at V and 7 bases at J, with 13 bases in the middle. There are 13 residues in the CDR3. From germline, CDR1 is MGHDK and CDR2 SYGVNS. As DNA, the CDR3 is TGTGCCAGCAGTGACGTTACAGGAGCAGAGCAGTACTTC. Its protein product is CASSDVTGAEQYF.

The chain is built from TRBV10-3 and TRBJ1-1, with TRBD1 matching 8 bases. This CDR3 has 13 residues. Per the germline V gene, CDR1 is ENHRY and CDR2 is SYGVKD. The ends lost 6 bases at V and 6 bases at J; junction bases unmatched: 6. The CDR3: CAISLDRGAEAFF. For the CDR3, the DNA is TGTGCCATCAGCTTAGACAGGGGTGCTGAAGCTTTCTTT.

This clone turned up a few times. Other nucleotide sequences from this sample produce the same CDR3. The chain uses TRBV3-1 (or the pseudogene TRBV3-2) and TRBJ2-3, with 7 nucleotides matching TRBD1. Trimming took 1 base from V and 4 from J; bases not matched to a gene: 5. Germline lookup yields CDR1 LGHDT and CDR2 YNNKEL (reference sequence). The CDR3 totals 15 residues. The CDR3 nucleotides are TGTGCCAGCAGCCAAGGACAGGGAAGTCCAGATACGCAGTATTTT. It is translated as CASSQGQGSPDTQYF.

The chain has TRBV5-6 and TRBJ2-6, with D maybe TRBD1 (5 bases). The CDR3 is made up of 15 amino acids. Trimming took off 6 bases at V and 2 bases at J, with 12 bases between the two ends. The germline V gene encodes CDR1 SGHDT and CDR2 YYEEEE. As DNA, the CDR3 is TGTGCCAGCAAAACAAGGGGCGCTGGGGCCAACGTCCTGACTTTC. Encoded protein: CASKTRGAGANVLTF.

The gene calls are TRBV9 and TRBJ2-1, with 7 bases identical to TRBD2. In germline, CDR1 is SGDLS, CDR2 YYNGEE. Trimming cost V 2 bases and J 9 bases; bases outside gene matches: 17. This CDR3 has 17 residues. CDR3 protein: CASSVSSRDYLTGEQFF. CDR3 bases: TGTGCCAGCAGCGTCAGCTCCCGGGACTACCTCACGGGTGAGCAGTTCTTC.

The chain carries TRBV5-1 and TRBJ2-3; 9 bases align to TRBD2. This CDR3 has 16 residues. Unmatched junction bases numbered 8, after V lost 3 bases and J lost 3 bases. Germline V gene data show CDR1 as SGHRS and CDR2 as YFSETQ. The CDR3 DNA sequence: TGCGCCAGCAGCTCGGGACTTAGCGGGAGTACAGATACGCAGTATTTT. As protein: CASSSGLSGSTDTQYF. Combining the CDR3 with reference TRBV5-1 and TRBJ2-3 gives the whole variable domain KAGVTQTPRYLIKTRGQQVTLSCSPISGHRSVSWYQQTPGQGLQFLFEYFSETQRNKGNFPGRFSGRQFSNSRSEMNVSTLELGDSALYLCASSSGLSGSTDTQYFGPGTRLTVL.

The CDR3 loop is CAAGWEGSGSPLHF. CDR3 nucleotides: TGTGCCGCCGGTTGGGAGGGGTCAGGGTCACCCCTCCACTTT. The V call is TRBV28, the J call TRBJ1-6; a possible D gene is TRBD1 (5 bases). The CDR3 runs 14 residues. V was pared by 11 bases and J by 10 bases, with 21 bases between. Germline-derived CDR1 and CDR2 are MDHEN and SYDVKM.

CDR3 coding DNA: TGCGCCAGCAGCCCCCTACTAGCGGGGGGGAACAATGAGCAGTTCTTC. Its translation: CASSPLLAGGNNEQFF. This chain joins TRBV5-1 and TRBJ2-1; TRBD2 matches at 13 bases. This CDR3 is built from 16 residues. Trimming took 4 bases from V and 5 from J; bases not matched to a gene: 6. Germline V gene sequence: CDR1 SGHRS, CDR2 YFSETQ.

The J gene is TRBJ2-3, the V gene TRBV19; 8 positions match TRBD1. The CDR3 extends over 15 amino acids. Trimming took 5 bases from V and 0 from J; bases not matched to a gene: 4. Germline-derived CDR1 and CDR2 are LNHDA and SQIVND (reference sequence). CDR3 amino acids: CASSSGTGSTDTQYF. The CDR3 nucleotides are TGTGCCAGTAGTTCCGGGACAGGAAGCACAGATACGCAGTATTTT. The full variable domain, rest sourced from reference TRBV19 and TRBJ2-3, is DGGITQSPKYLFRKEGQNVTLSCEQNLNHDAMYWYRQDPGQGLRLIYYSQIVNDFQKGDIAEGYSVSREKKESFPLTVTSAQKNPTAFYLCASSSGTGSTDTQYFGPGTRLTVL.

The V call is TRBV12-5, the J call TRBJ2-5; no reliable D call. CDR1 and CDR2 from the germline V gene are LGHNT and FRNRAP. The CDR3 has 13 residues. Trimming took off 3 bases at V and 5 bases at J, with 10 bases between the two ends. The CDR3 here is CASGLPQWETQYF. CDR3 DNA: TGTGCTAGTGGTTTACCCCAGTGGGAGACCCAGTACTTC.